Each of the 13 T cell receptor beta chains below was sequenced from the same sample in a study of T-cell reconstitution after alpha-beta-depleted transplantation in children. The authors prepared the TCRbeta library with unique molecular identifiers. One entry per CDR3 protein results from TCRdb running MiXCR on the PCR reads. The data hold around 300,000 distinct CDR3 sequences, with 23% observed a single time. Sequencing was performed on PBMCs, mostly from graft donor cells, taken 180 days after TCRalphabeta/CD19-depleted stem cell transplant. Receptors originate from a male patient between 5 and 17 years old who had a stem cell transplant for acute lymphoblastic leukemia, so the T cells may come from the graft donor.

This clonotype showed up just a few times. V is TRBV7-3 and J is TRBJ2-2; 15 positions agree with TRBD2. Per germline, CDR1 SGHTA and CDR2 FQGTGA. The junction had 4 bases not matched to a gene; V was cut back by 3 bases and J by 5 bases. The CDR3 contains 17 residues. CDR3 sequence: CASSLSGTSGRTGELFF. CDR3 in DNA: TGTGCCAGCAGCTTGTCCGGGACTAGCGGGAGGACCGGGGAGCTGTTTTTT.

This clonotype has only a few counts. As DNA, the CDR3 is TGTGCCAGCAGCCTCAATTTCGTATTGGACGAGCAGTACTTC. Translating gives CASSLNFVLDEQYF. The chain has TRBV3-1 and TRBJ2-7; D remains ambiguous. Per the germline V gene, CDR1 is LGHDT and CDR2 is YNNKEL (reference sequence). Trimming stripped 4 bases from V and 5 bases from J, with 15 bases between. The CDR3 has 14 residues.

The chain employs TRBV20-1 and TRBJ2-3; tentative D call: TRBD1 (6 bases). Looked up from germline, CDR1 is DFQATT and CDR2 is SNEGSKA (reference sequence). This CDR3 has 17 residues. Trimming removed 1 base at V and 1 base at J, with 18 bases between. The CDR3 is CSARGRPSPGGTDTQYF. The CDR3 DNA reads as TGCAGTGCTAGAGGCCGCCCGTCGCCAGGGGGCACAGATACGCAGTATTTT.

This clonotype is a singleton in its sample. The chain couples TRBV24-1 to TRBJ2-5; 8 bases fit TRBD1. The CDR3 loop spans 15 amino acids. Germline assignment: CDR1 KGHDR and CDR2 SFDVKD. With V trimmed by 3 bases and J by 3 bases, 5 bases remained unmatched. This chain's CDR3 is CATSDPTDREETQYF. For the CDR3, the DNA is TGTGCCACCAGTGATCCCACGGACAGGGAAGAGACCCAGTACTTC.

The chain employs TRBV7-8 and TRBJ1-4; D possibly corresponds to TRBD1 (5 bases). Trimming removed 1 base at V and 2 bases at J, with 11 bases between. Germline assignment: CDR1 SGHVS and CDR2 FQNEAQ. The CDR3 loop spans 16 amino acids. The CDR3 protein is CASSLVGGSTNEKLFF. The CDR3 DNA reads as TGTGCCAGCAGCTTAGTTGGGGGTTCGACTAATGAAAAACTGTTTTTT.

This clonotype was counted only a few times. This sequence joins TRBV6-1 and TRBJ1-2, with D possibly TRBD1 on 6 matching bases. V was clipped by 5 bases and J by 7 bases, with 14 bases between them. The CDR3 length is 13 residues. Germline CDR1 MNHNS, CDR2 SASEGT. This chain's CDR3 is CASSTTGTGGYTF. DNA for the CDR3: TGTGCCAGCAGTACCACAGGGACGGGTGGCTACACCTTC.

The J gene is TRBJ1-5, the V gene TRBV12-3 or TRBV12-4; D remains ambiguous. The V end lost 1 base, the J end lost 0 bases, and 7 bases lay between the germline ends. The CDR3 runs to 15 residues. The CDR3 bases are TGTGCCAGCAGTTTAGTGTCAGCTAGCAATCAGCCCCAGCATTTT. This gives the protein CASSLVSASNQPQHF.

V usage is TRBV27 and J usage is TRBJ1-5; D gene uncertain. V lost 5 bases to trimming and J lost 0 bases, with 8 bases between them. From germline, CDR1 is MNHEY and CDR2 SMNVEV (reference sequence). The CDR3 is 14 residues long. Written as DNA, the CDR3 is TGTGCCAGCAGTCCCGCCCTTAGCAATCAGCCCCAGCATTTT. It translates to CASSPALSNQPQHF.

The V call is TRBV6-1, the J call TRBJ1-3; unclear D gene. V gave up 5 bases and J gave up 3 bases, with 8 bases separating them. This CDR3 is built from 13 residues. Germline CDR1 is MNHNS and CDR2 is SASEGT. CDR3 amino acids: CASSNAFGNTIYF. The CDR3 DNA is TGTGCCAGCAGTAACGCGTTTGGAAACACCATATATTTT.

The chain joins TRBV20-1 to TRBJ2-7; 13 positions agree with TRBD2. The length of the CDR3 is 16 residues. The V gene end was trimmed by 0 bases and the J gene end by 3 bases; junction bases not matched to a gene: 5. CDR1 DFQATT and CDR2 SNEGSKA come from the germline V gene (reference sequence). The CDR3 DNA follows: TGCAGTGCTAGAGATGGGACTAGCGGGAAGTTCTACGAGCAGTACTTC. This codes for CSARDGTSGKFYEQYF.

The rearrangement uses TRBV6-1 and TRBJ1-3; 9 bases are shared with TRBD1. CDR1 is MNHNS and CDR2 is SASEGT in the germline V gene. V lost 8 bases, J lost 1 base, and 6 bases stayed unmatched. This CDR3 region has 15 residues. The CDR3 sequence is CASRGQGISGNTIYF. The CDR3 DNA reads TGTGCCAGCCGGGGACAGGGAATTTCTGGAAACACCATATATTTT.

The table lists this clonotype with a few counts. The gene calls are TRBV5-1 and TRBJ2-1; 8 bases align to TRBD2. The CDR3 is made up of 15 amino acids. The germline V gene has CDR1 SGHRS and CDR2 YFSETQ. V lost 4 bases, J lost 4 bases, and 7 bases stayed unmatched. In DNA form, the CDR3 reads TGCGCCAGCAGCCCCCAGCGGGAGAATTACAATGAGCAGTTCTTC. Amino acid sequence: CASSPQRENYNEQFF. Full variable domain (missing parts from reference TRBV5-1 and TRBJ2-1): KAGVTQTPRYLIKTRGQQVTLSCSPISGHRSVSWYQQTPGQGLQFLFEYFSETQRNKGNFPGRFSGRQFSNSRSEMNVSTLELGDSALYLCASSPQRENYNEQFFGPGTRLTVL.

The chain links TRBV29-1 to TRBJ2-1, with D maybe TRBD1 (5 bases). Germline lookup yields CDR1 SQVTM and CDR2 ANQGSEA. The CDR3 spans 11 residues. The ends were cut back, 6 bases at V and 7 bases at J, with 10 bases in the middle. The CDR3 here is CSVTVLNEQFF. In nucleotides, the CDR3 is TGCAGCGTGACAGTGCTGAATGAGCAGTTCTTC.